The 26 T cell receptor beta chains presented below share a single source sample, sequenced in a study of control samples from healthy donors and cancer patients. TCRdb's table, derived via immunoSEQ multiplex PCR, lists solely in-frame clones and lacks some. The repertoire includes 150,000 to 200,000 clones, 94% of them detected once, and more than 1.1% sits in the top ten. The sequenced sample consisted of blood. Receptors originate from a woman between 18 and 29 years old in good health.

Regarding this clone: Other DNA sequences from this sample encode an identical CDR3 as well. The CDR3 sequence: CASSYSGTGNTEAFF. In DNA, the CDR3 is TGTGCCAGCAGTTACTCCGGGACAGGTAACACTGAAGCTTTCTTT. J is TRBJ1-1 and V is TRBV6-5, with 8 bases lining up with TRBD1. This CDR3 is built from 15 residues. V dropped 0 bases and J dropped 2; count of bases not matched to a gene: 2. The germline gives CDR1 MNHEY, CDR2 SVGAGI.

This chain connects TRBV11-2 to TRBJ2-5; TRBD1 might be the D (6 bases). Germline CDR1 SGHAT, CDR2 FQNNGV. Trimming removed 1 base from V and 5 bases from J, with 11 bases in between. The CDR3 extends over 14 amino acids. The CDR3 loop reads CASSLGGRDETQYF. CDR3 DNA sequence: TGTGCCAGCAGCTTAGGGGGGCGCGATGAGACCCAGTACTTC.

The chain uses TRBV5-1 and TRBJ2-6, with 7 nucleotides matching TRBD1. V lost 4 bases to trimming and J lost 0 bases; unmatched junction nucleotides: 10. The CDR3 is 18 amino acids. CDR1 is SGHRS, CDR2 YFSETQ, per germline. The CDR3: CASSPRGNPSSGANVLTF. The CDR3 bases are TGCGCCAGCAGCCCCAGGGGGAACCCCTCCTCTGGGGCCAACGTCCTGACTTTC.

This chain joins TRBV7-2 and TRBJ2-3; TRBD1 matches 7 bases. Trimming at V came to 5 bases and at J to 2 bases, leaving 4 bases not matched to a gene. CDR3 length: 14 residues. The germline V gene encodes CDR1 SGHTA and CDR2 FQGNSA. The CDR3 DNA reads as TGTGCCAGCAGCCGGACAGGTTACACAGATACGCAGTATTTT. This gives the protein CASSRTGYTDTQYF.

The gene calls are TRBV6-5 and TRBJ2-1, with D maybe TRBD1 (5 bases). Germline-derived CDR1 and CDR2 are MNHEY and SVGAGI. The CDR3 sequence is 13 residues long. Trimming removed 10 bases at V and 9 bases at J, with 19 bases between. CDR3 sequence: CATTDTPSGEQFF. As DNA, the CDR3 is TGTGCCACAACGGACACCCCCTCCGGTGAGCAGTTCTTC.

The chain employs TRBV19 and TRBJ1-2, with D unclear. Germline CDR1 and CDR2: LNHDA and SQIVND (reference sequence). Trimming took 5 bases from V and 7 from J, leaving 14 bases between them. The CDR3 sequence is 13 residues long. Here the CDR3 DNA reads TGTGCCAGTAGTGAAAGACCCGAACGTGGCTACACCTTC. The encoded protein is CASSERPERGYTF. The entire variable domain, with the rest obtained from reference TRBV19 and TRBJ1-2, is as follows: DGGITQSPKYLFRKEGQNVTLSCEQNLNHDAMYWYRQDPGQGLRLIYYSQIVNDFQKGDIAEGYSVSREKKESFPLTVTSAQKNPTAFYLCASSERPERGYTFGSGTRLTVV.

The J gene is TRBJ1-3, the V gene TRBV6-1, with a possible D match to TRBD1 (5 bases). From germline, CDR1 is MNHNS and CDR2 SASEGT. V lost 11 bases, J lost 1 base, and 18 bases lay in between. The length of the CDR3 is 15 residues. CDR3 protein: CAHRDFLHSGNTIYF. CDR3 DNA: TGTGCCCACCGGGACTTCCTCCATTCTGGAAACACCATATATTTT.

This clone was observed a single time. The chain combines TRBV7-3 with TRBJ2-1, with 11 nucleotides matching TRBD2. The trim removed 1 base at V and 6 bases at J, leaving 2 bases unmatched. Germline V CDR1 and CDR2: SGHTA, FQGTGA. The CDR3 loop spans 15 amino acids. The CDR3 DNA follows: TGTGCCAGCAGCTTAAGCCTAGCGGGGGGCAATGAGCAGTTCTTC. This codes for CASSLSLAGGNEQFF. The whole variable domain, filled in from reference TRBV7-3 and TRBJ2-1, reads GAGVSQTPSNKVTEKGKYVELRCDPISGHTALYWYRQSLGQGPEFLIYFQGTGAADDSGLPNDRFFAVRPEGSVSTLKIQRTERGDSAVYLCASSLSLAGGNEQFFGPGTRLTVL.

CDR3: CASSAGTGGNYGYTF. Written as DNA, the CDR3 is TGTGCCAGCAGCGCCGGGACAGGGGGCAACTATGGCTACACCTTC. The rearrangement links TRBV6-5 to TRBJ1-2; TRBD1 matches at 12 bases. V lost 6 bases and J lost 2; bases outside the gene matches: 4. Per germline, CDR1 MNHEY and CDR2 SVGAGI. This CDR3 region has 15 residues.

This clone was seen only a few times. The chain combines TRBV5-6 with TRBJ1-3, with D perhaps TRBD1 (5 bases). Germline CDR1 SGHDT, CDR2 YYEEEE. The V gene lost 4 bases and the J gene lost 5 bases, with 16 bases spanning the gap. There are 15 residues in the CDR3. The CDR3, as DNA: TGTGCCAGCAGCACGCGGGACCGACAAAGAAACACCATATATTTT. This translates into CASSTRDRQRNTIYF.

The chain is built from TRBV5-4 and TRBJ1-1; 10 bases align to TRBD1. CDR1 SGHNT and CDR2 YYREEE come from the germline V gene (reference sequence). V shed 3 bases, J shed 3 bases, and the junction held 2 bases outside the gene matches. The CDR3 totals 14 residues. This CDR3 reads CASSSGQGDTEAFF. The CDR3 bases are TGTGCCAGCAGCTCTGGACAGGGGGACACTGAAGCTTTCTTT.

This sequence joins TRBV5-1 and TRBJ1-1, with D uncertain. Germline CDR1 reads SGHRS; CDR2 reads YFSETQ. The length of the CDR3 is 11 residues. Trimming took 3 bases from V and 6 from J, leaving 6 bases between them. DNA for the CDR3: TGCGCCAGCAGCTACGGTCCTGAAGCTTTCTTT. It codes for CASSYGPEAFF.

Regarding this clone: The same CDR3 arises from other DNA sequences in this sample as well. The rearrangement joins TRBV19 to TRBJ1-5, with D unresolved. The CDR3 runs to 14 residues. Trimming shortened V by 3 bases and J by 2 bases, and 8 bases separated the two germline ends. Germline CDR1 is LNHDA and CDR2 is SQIVND (reference sequence). The CDR3 DNA reads as TGTGCCAGTAGTATTTCAAGGGGCAATCAGCCCCAGCATTTT. Protein: CASSISRGNQPQHF.

This clone was seen only once. The rearrangement links TRBV28 to TRBJ1-4; 7 bases map to TRBD1. The CDR3 contains 16 residues. CDR1 MDHEN and CDR2 SYDVKM come from the germline V gene. V lost 4 bases and J lost 6; bases outside the gene matches: 11. The CDR3 loop is CASSSSTGTEYEKLFF. In DNA form, the CDR3 reads TGTGCCAGCAGTTCCTCCACCGGGACAGAGTATGAAAAACTGTTTTTT.

CDR3 sequence reads: CAISELGSNQPQHF. The CDR3 DNA follows: TGTGCCATCAGTGAGCTGGGGAGCAATCAGCCCCAGCATTTT. The chain carries TRBV10-3 and TRBJ1-5, with D uncertain. The CDR3 contains 14 residues. CDR1 is ENHRY and CDR2 is SYGVKD in the germline V gene. Trimming removed 2 bases at V and 1 base at J, with 6 bases between.

This clone was picked up one time. The chain uses TRBV9 and TRBJ2-1, with 10 bases lining up with TRBD2. This CDR3 spans 15 amino acids. Trimming cost V 4 bases and J 2 bases; bases outside gene matches: 3. In germline, CDR1 is SGDLS, CDR2 YYNGEE. The CDR3 DNA sequence: TGTGCCAGCAGCTCGGGACTAGCGACCTACAATGAGCAGTTCTTC. The encoded protein is CASSSGLATYNEQFF.

This clone was found once. The V and J genes are TRBV3-1 (or the pseudogene TRBV3-2) and TRBJ2-1; 9 nucleotides line up with TRBD1. Per the germline V gene, CDR1 is LGHDT and CDR2 is YNNKEL (reference sequence). The V and J ends lost 0 bases and 6 bases, in that order; junction bases with no gene match: 9. This CDR3 spans 17 amino acids. The CDR3: CASSQDGGTGPFNEQFF. CDR3 coding DNA: TGTGCCAGCAGCCAAGACGGGGGGACAGGGCCATTCAATGAGCAGTTCTTC.

The genes are TRBV10-1 and TRBJ2-7, with D unresolved. From germline, CDR1 is WNHNN and CDR2 SYGVQD (reference sequence). Deletions cut 7 bases from V and 7 bases from J, with 17 bases between. CDR3 length: 13 amino acids. In DNA, the CDR3 is TGCGCCAGCACCAACCCAGCATCAGTGGAGCAGTACTTC. It specifies CASTNPASVEQYF.

The V gene is TRBV19, the J gene TRBJ2-7; a possible D gene is TRBD2 (5 bases). The germline V gene has CDR1 LNHDA and CDR2 SQIVND (reference sequence). The CDR3 is 15 residues long. The V end lost 7 bases, the J end lost 0 bases, and 16 bases lay between the germline ends. The CDR3 bases are TGTGCCAGTAAGGAGGCAGAGTCGAGCTCCTACGAGCAGTACTTC. It encodes CASKEAESSSYEQYF.

The chain joins TRBV27 to TRBJ1-5; D might be TRBD1 (6 bases). The CDR3 is 15 amino acids. The germline V and J ends were trimmed by 6 bases and 4 bases, with 16 bases remaining between them. Per the germline V gene, CDR1 is MNHEY and CDR2 is SMNVEV (reference sequence). The CDR3 region has the DNA TGTGCCAGCAGCTCTGGCGGGGGCACAAATCAGCCCCAGCATTTT. Translation gives CASSSGGGTNQPQHF.

This chain joins TRBV28 and TRBJ1-5; no clear D. Germline V lookup: CDR1 MDHEN, CDR2 SYDVKM. The germline V and J ends were trimmed by 3 bases and 5 bases, with 8 bases remaining between them. The CDR3 sequence is 13 residues long. The CDR3 region is CASSLGGDQPQHF. The CDR3 DNA reads TGTGCCAGCAGTTTGGGTGGAGATCAGCCCCAGCATTTT.

CDR3 coding DNA: TGTGCCAGCAGTGACCGGGAGGGATCCTACAATGAGCAGTTCTTC. Translating it yields CASSDREGSYNEQFF. V gene TRBV6-4 combines with J gene TRBJ2-1; 8 bases match TRBD2. In germline, CDR1 is MRHNA, CDR2 SNTAGT. V shed 2 bases, J shed 1 base, and the junction held 1 base outside the gene matches. The CDR3 is made up of 15 amino acids.

This clone was seen just once. The V gene is TRBV28, the J gene TRBJ2-7, with D uncertain. The V and J ends lost 3 bases and 6 bases respectively, with 15 bases between them. In germline, CDR1 is MDHEN, CDR2 SYDVKM. This CDR3 comprises 14 residues. CDR3 sequence: CASSFRGQKREQYF. In DNA form, the CDR3 reads TGTGCCAGCAGTTTCCGCGGCCAGAAGCGCGAGCAGTACTTC.

The chain uses TRBV9 and TRBJ2-1, with D maybe TRBD1 (6 bases). Trimming took off 4 bases at V and 2 bases at J, with 13 bases between the two ends. In germline, CDR1 is SGDLS, CDR2 YYNGEE. The CDR3 spans 15 residues. CDR3 region: CASSTRGGPYNEQFF. CDR3 sequence (DNA): TGTGCCAGCAGCACCAGGGGTGGGCCCTACAATGAGCAGTTCTTC.

The chain recombines TRBV5-5 with TRBJ2-2; the D is unclear. The CDR3 is 13 amino acids. V lost 2 bases and J lost 5, with 7 bases in between. From germline, CDR1 is SGHKS and CDR2 YYEKEE (reference sequence). The CDR3 spells CASSFAPTGELFF. DNA for the CDR3: TGTGCCAGCAGCTTTGCTCCGACCGGGGAGCTGTTTTTT.

The CDR3 region has the DNA TGTGCCAGCAGACCGGGGGGGCTAGCGGGGATCCGTTCCTACAATGAGCAGTTCTTC. As protein: CASRPGGLAGIRSYNEQFF. The chain recombines TRBV5-8 with TRBJ2-1; the match to TRBD2 covers 9 bases. Losses at the gene ends were 5 bases for V and 1 base for J; bases not matched to a gene: 16. Germline V gene data show CDR1 as SGHTS and CDR2 as YDEGEE. The CDR3 has 19 residues.